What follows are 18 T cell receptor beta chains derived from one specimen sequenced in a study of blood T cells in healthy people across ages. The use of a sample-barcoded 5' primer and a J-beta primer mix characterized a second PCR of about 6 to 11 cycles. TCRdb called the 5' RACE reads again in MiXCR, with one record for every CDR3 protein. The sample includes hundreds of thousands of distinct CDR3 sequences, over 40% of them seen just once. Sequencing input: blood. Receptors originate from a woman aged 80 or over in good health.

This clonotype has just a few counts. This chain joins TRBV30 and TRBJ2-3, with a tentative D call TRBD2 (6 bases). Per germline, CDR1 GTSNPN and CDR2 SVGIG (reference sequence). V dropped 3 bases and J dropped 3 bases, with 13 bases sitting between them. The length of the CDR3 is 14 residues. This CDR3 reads CAWRRTSYTDTQYF. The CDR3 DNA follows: TGTGCCTGGAGGCGTACTAGCTATACAGATACGCAGTATTTT.

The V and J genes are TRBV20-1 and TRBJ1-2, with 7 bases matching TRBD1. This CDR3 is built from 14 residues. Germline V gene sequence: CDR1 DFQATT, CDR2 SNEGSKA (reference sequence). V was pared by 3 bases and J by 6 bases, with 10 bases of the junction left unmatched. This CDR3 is CSARGVGGDNGYTF. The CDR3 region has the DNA TGCAGTGCTAGGGGGGTAGGGGGCGATAATGGCTACACCTTC.

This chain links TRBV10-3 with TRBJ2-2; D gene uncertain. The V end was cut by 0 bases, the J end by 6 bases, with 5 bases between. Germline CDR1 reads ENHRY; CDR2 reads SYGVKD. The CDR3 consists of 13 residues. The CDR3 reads CAISESGSGELFF. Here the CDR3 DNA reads TGTGCCATCAGTGAGTCGGGGTCCGGGGAGCTGTTTTTT.

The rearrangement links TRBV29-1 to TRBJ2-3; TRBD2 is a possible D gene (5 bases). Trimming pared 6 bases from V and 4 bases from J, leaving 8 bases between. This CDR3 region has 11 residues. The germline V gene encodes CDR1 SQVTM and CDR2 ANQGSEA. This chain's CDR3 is CSVEDADTQYF. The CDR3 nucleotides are TGCAGCGTGGAGGATGCAGATACGCAGTATTTT.

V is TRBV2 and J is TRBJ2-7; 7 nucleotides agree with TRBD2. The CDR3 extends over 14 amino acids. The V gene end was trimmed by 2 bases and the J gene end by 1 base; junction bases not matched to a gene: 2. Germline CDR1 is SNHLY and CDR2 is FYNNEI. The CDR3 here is CASSELAVSYEQYF. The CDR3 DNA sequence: TGTGCCAGCAGTGAACTAGCGGTTTCCTACGAGCAGTACTTC.

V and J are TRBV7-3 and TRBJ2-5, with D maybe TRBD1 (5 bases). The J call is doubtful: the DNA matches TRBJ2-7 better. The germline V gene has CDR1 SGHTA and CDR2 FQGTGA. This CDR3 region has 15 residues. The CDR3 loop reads CASSLTLAGSHEQYF. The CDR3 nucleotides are TGTGCCAGCAGCTTAACTCTGGCAGGGTCCCACGAGCAGTACTTC.

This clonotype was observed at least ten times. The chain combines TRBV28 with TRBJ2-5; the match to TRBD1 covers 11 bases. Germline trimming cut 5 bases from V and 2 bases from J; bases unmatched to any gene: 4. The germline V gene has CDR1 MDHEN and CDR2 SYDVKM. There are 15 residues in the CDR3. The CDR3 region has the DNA TGTGCCAGCAGTCGCGGACAGGGGGCTCAAGAGACCCAGTACTTC. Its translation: CASSRGQGAQETQYF.

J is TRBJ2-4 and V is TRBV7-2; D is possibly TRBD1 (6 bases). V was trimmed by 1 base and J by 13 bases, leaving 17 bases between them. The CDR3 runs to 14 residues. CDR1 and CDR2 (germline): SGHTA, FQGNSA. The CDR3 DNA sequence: TGTGCCAGCAGCTTAGTTGGGGACGAGGGGGAGCAGTACTTC. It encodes CASSLVGDEGEQYF.

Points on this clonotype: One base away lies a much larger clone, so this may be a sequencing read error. CDR3 DNA: TGTGCCAGCAGCGACCGTATAGGCTCCCACAATGAGCAGTTCTTC. This gives the protein CASSDRIGSHNEQFF. The chain links TRBV28 to TRBJ2-1, with no clear D. The CDR3 is 15 residues long. Germline assignment: CDR1 MDHEN and CDR2 SYDVKM.

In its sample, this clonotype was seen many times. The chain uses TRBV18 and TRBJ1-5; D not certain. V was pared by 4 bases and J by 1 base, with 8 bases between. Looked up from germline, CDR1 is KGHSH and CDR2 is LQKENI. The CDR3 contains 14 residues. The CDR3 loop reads CASSLDGSNQPQHF. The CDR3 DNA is TGTGCCAGCTCACTCGACGGCAGCAATCAGCCCCAGCATTTT.

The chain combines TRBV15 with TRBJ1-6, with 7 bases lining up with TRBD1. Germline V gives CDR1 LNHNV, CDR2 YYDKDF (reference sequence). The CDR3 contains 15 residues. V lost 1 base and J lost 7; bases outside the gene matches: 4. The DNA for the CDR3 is TGTGCCACCAGCAGAGGCGAGACAGGGAATTCACCCCTCCACTTT. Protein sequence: CATSRGETGNSPLHF.

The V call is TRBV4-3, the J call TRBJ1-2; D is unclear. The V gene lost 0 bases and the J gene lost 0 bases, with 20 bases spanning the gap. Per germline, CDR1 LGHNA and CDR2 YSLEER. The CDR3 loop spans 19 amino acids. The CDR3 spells CASSQDVGLAESTNYGYTF. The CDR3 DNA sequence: TGCGCCAGCAGCCAAGATGTAGGGTTAGCAGAATCAACTAACTATGGCTACACCTTC.

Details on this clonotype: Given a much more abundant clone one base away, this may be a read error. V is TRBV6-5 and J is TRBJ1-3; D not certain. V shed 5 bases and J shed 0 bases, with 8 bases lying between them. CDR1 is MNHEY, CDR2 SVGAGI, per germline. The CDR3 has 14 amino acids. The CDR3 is CASSAPSSGNTIYF. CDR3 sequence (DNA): TGTGCCAGCAGTGCGCCGAGCTCTGGAAACACCATATATTTT.

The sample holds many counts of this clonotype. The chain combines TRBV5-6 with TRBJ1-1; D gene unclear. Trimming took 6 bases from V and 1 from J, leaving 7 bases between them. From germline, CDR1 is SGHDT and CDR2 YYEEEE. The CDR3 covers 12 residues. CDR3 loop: CASTDSNTEAFF. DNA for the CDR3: TGTGCCAGCACCGACTCGAACACTGAAGCTTTCTTT.

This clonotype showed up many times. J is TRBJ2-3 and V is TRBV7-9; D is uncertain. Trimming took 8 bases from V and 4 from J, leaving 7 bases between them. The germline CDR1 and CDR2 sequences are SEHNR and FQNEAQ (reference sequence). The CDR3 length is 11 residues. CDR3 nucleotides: TGTGCCAGCGAACTATCAGATACGCAGTATTTT. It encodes CASELSDTQYF.

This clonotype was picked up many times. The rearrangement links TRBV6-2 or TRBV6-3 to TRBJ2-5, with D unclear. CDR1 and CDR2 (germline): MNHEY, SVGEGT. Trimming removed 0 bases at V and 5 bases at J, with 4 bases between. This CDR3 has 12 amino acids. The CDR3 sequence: CASSYSTETQYF. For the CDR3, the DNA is TGTGCCAGCAGTTACTCCACGGAGACCCAGTACTTC.

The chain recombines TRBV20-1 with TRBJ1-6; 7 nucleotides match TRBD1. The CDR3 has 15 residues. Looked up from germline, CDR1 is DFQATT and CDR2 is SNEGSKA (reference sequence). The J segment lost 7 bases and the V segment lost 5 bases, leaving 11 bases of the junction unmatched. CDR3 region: CSARDRDGRNSPLHF. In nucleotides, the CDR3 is TGCAGTGCTCGCGACAGGGATGGGAGAAATTCACCCCTCCACTTT.

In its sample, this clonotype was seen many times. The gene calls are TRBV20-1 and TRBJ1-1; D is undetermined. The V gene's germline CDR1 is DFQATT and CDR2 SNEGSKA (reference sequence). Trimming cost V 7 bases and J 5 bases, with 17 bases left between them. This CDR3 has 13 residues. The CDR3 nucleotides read TGCAGTGTTACCGGGATAGGCGGGACTGAAGCTTTCTTT. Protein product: CSVTGIGGTEAFF.